This TCR beta chain was sequenced during a study of tumor-infiltrating lymphocytes in primary liver carcinoma listed by TCRdb under 2017. Study-level background: Hepatocellular carcinoma (four) or combined HCC and intrahepatic cholangiocarcinoma (one) was present in the five patients, who were three men and two women aged 30 to 69 years. The 25 or so tumor region samples were profiled with Agilent mRNA microarrays so that TCRbeta repertoire diversity could be related to the local molecular phenotype. TCRbeta repertoire sequencing covered roughly 35 specimens from 5 patients: about 25 tumor regions, 5 adjacent noncancerous liver tissues and 5 peripheral blood samples. TCRbeta repertoire sequencing, expression microarrays and whole-exome sequencing were combined in the study across five regions of each liver tumor, with adjacent normal tissue and blood also included. Each sample produced about 3.65 to 7.13 million productive TCRbeta reads, and read depth showed no significant difference between tissue types. The five patients had tumors of stage T1-T3 N0M0, with maximum diameters ranging from 4.2 to 10 cm. Repertoires from technical replicates were highly reproducible, with mean shared-clone rates around 0.87 and correlation coefficients above 0.95.

Remarks on this clonotype: What antigen it recognizes has not been identified. Base quality data are lacking; no much larger clone is found one base away.

The CDR3 contains 12 residues, cysteine and phenylalanine counted. Solely the CDR3 DNA is kept, with 36 bases framed from the first base. CDR1 and CDR2 were assigned from the germline V gene as SQVTM and ANQGSEA. V was cut back by 1 base and J by 9 bases, leaving a gap of 11 bases between them. General conclusions and limits of the study: The top 250 clones accounted for a significantly greater share of the repertoire in tumors than in blood (p = 0.039). Because sequencing covered only the TCR beta chain and unpaired alpha chains were not captured, true repertoire diversity is likely underestimated. With just four to six patients in the study, the authors point out that the findings should be validated in a larger study. Since the samples were bulk and unsorted, there was no way to compare CD4+ and CD8+ T cell repertoires. Repertoire overlap was found to be higher between tumor regions (mean about 36%) than between tumor-adjacent (approximately 17%) or tumor-blood (14%) pairs, consistent with antigen-driven expansion. Only about 7.5-25% of top clones were found in all five regions of a tumor, suggesting spatial heterogeneity of tumor-infiltrating T cells.

Using a constant-region primer and ProtoScript II reverse transcriptase, TCRbeta-specific cDNA was reverse-transcribed from approximately 0.5 ug total RNA. Construction of the TCRbeta libraries relied on three nested rounds of multiplex PCR, following a slightly modified ARM-PCR procedure. The first two PCR rounds used multiplex TRBV1-TRBV30 forward primers with a Cbeta reverse primer, each for roughly 10 cycles. Sample barcodes and Illumina adapters were added in a final 25-cycle PCR using Deep VentR polymerase. Amplicons of 200-500 bp were gel-purified with a QIAquick gel extraction kit before sequencing. An Illumina HiSeq 2500 was used to sequence the TCRbeta amplicons, generating 250-bp paired-end reads. Under the source paper's analysis protocol: To recover full CDR3 sequences, reads were quality-trimmed using Trimmomatic v0.33 and paired reads were then merged using FLASH v1.2.11. V, D and J germline segments were assigned to the rearranged TCRbeta sequences by MiGEC v1.2.1b. Clonotype statistics and Shannon-Wiener diversity indices were calculated with VDJtools v1.0.0. Except for diversity analysis, only each sample's 250 most abundant clonotypes were used in subsequent analyses to reduce sampling bias. The public reads were reprocessed in TCRdb via fastp at Q25 and MiXCR, keeping in-frame beta chains. Identical CDR3 proteins give one entry, which carries the most common genes and DNA. These V and J calls rely on TCRdb rather than the paper's analysis. Within this sample are 100,000 to 150,000 distinct CDR3 sequences, with 64% of them counted one time only. Approximately 8.9% of the sample belongs to the ten largest clones.

Without any cell sorting, total RNA and DNA were co-extracted from about 20-30 mg of bulk tissue using the AllPrep DNA/RNA mini kit. Surgical resection was performed in China between November 2015 and early 2016 on a few patients with histopathologically diagnosed primary liver carcinoma. At the time of sampling, the patients were treatment-naive and had chronic HBV infection. Five spatially separated regions were sampled per tumor: superior, inferior, left-lateral and right-lateral poles, plus the tumor centre. According to histology, viable tumor cells made up more than 75% of every tumor sample. Fresh tumor and adjacent tissue pieces were bisected; one half was stored in RNAlater at -80°C, the other sent for histology.

The V and J genes are TRBV29-1 and TRBJ2-3, with no confidently assigned D gene. Source material: liver tumor tissue from sampling region 3. Explained via the paper, the cell subset or site label denotes: tumor region T3, left-lateral pole. The TCR originated in a woman aged 60-70 years with primary liver carcinoma and hepatitis B virus infection. The CDR3 corresponds to CSVEGTCDTQYF. The sequence in DNA is TGCAGCGTTGAAGGTACGTGCGACACGCAGTATTTT.